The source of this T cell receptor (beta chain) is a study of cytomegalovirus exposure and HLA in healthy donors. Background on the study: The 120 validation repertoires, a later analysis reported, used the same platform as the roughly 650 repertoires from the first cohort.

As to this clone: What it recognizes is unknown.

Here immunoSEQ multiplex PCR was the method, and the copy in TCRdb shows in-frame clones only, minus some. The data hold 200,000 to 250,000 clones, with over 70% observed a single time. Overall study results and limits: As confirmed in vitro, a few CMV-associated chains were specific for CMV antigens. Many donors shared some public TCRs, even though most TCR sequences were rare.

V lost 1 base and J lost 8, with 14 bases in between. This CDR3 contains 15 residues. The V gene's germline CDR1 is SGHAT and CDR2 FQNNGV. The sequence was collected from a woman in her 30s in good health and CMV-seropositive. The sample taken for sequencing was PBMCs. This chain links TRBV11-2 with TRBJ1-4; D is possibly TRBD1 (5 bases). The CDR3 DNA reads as TGTGCCAGCAGCTTAGTTCGGGGCCCGGTGGAAAAACTGTTTTTT. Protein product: CASSLVRGPVEKLFF.